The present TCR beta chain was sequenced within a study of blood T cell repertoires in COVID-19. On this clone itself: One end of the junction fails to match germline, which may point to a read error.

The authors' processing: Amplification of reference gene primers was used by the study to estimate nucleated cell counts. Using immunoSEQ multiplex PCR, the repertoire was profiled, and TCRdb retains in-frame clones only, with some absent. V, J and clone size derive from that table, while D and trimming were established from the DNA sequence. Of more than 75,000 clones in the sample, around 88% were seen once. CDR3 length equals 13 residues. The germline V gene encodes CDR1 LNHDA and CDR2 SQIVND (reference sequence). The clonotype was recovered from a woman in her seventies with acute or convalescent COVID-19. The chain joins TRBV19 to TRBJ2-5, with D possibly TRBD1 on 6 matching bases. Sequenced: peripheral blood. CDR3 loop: CAVRSRGLETQYF. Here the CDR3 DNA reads TGCGCAGTGCGTTCGAGGGGGTTAGAGACCCAGTACTTC.